A single sample is the source of the 18 T cell receptor beta chains below, sequenced in a study of T cell repertoires in cytomegalovirus infection. MiXCR, applied by TCRdb to the reads, yields one record per CDR3 protein. Found here are 600,000 to 700,000 distinct CDR3 sequences, around a third of them singletons; the top ten hold about 20%. What these receptors recognize is not known. Specimen: cultured PBMCs, collected from culture after CMV antigen stimulation. The source of these receptors is a human donor in good health (CMV status not recorded). Some clones in this sample may be carry-over from other donors' samples.

The table lists this clonotype with many counts. The chain has TRBV7-8 and TRBJ1-5; D possibly corresponds to TRBD1 (5 bases). Deletions cut 1 base from V and 1 base from J, with 11 bases between. This CDR3 has 16 amino acids. Germline V gene lookup returns CDR1 SGHVS and CDR2 FQNEAQ. This chain's CDR3 is CASSLGAGRSNQPQHF. Here the CDR3 DNA reads TGTGCCAGCAGCTTAGGTGCAGGGAGAAGCAATCAGCCCCAGCATTTT.

Only one count was recorded for this clonotype. The V call is TRBV7-9, the J call TRBJ2-7; TRBD2 aligns across 7 bases. This CDR3 comprises 14 residues. CDR1 and CDR2 from the germline V gene are SEHNR and FQNEAQ (reference sequence). V lost 10 bases and J lost 6; bases outside the gene matches: 15. The CDR3 nucleotides are TGTGCCACCTCCCGGGACTATGGATCCCTCGAGCAGTACTTC. Encoded protein: CATSRDYGSLEQYF.

Written as DNA, the CDR3 is TGCGCCAGCAGCCGAGGGACAGGGTTTGTCAATGAGCAGTTCTTC. Encoded protein: CASSRGTGFVNEQFF. The J gene is TRBJ2-1, the V gene TRBV4-1; TRBD1 aligns across 9 bases. The CDR3 extends over 15 amino acids. Per germline, CDR1 MGHRA and CDR2 YSYEKL. Losses at the gene ends were 4 bases for V and 6 bases for J; bases not matched to a gene: 7.

The chain uses TRBV6-6 and TRBJ2-7, with TRBD1 matching over 9 bases. V lost 7 bases, J lost 4 bases, and 5 bases stayed unmatched. The CDR3 spans 13 residues. CDR1 and CDR2 from the germline V gene are MNHNY and SVGAGI (reference sequence). DNA for the CDR3: TGTGCCAGCACGGGACAGGGAAGATACGAGCAGTACTTC. Encoded protein: CASTGQGRYEQYF.

This chain joins TRBV27 and TRBJ2-1; TRBD1 matches at 9 bases. Germline CDR1 MNHEY, CDR2 SMNVEV (reference sequence). The CDR3 extends over 13 amino acids. V shed 6 bases and J 8 bases; nucleotides not matched to a gene: 5. The DNA of the CDR3 is TGTGCCAGCAGCCGGGACAGGGAAGATGAGCAGTTCTTC. It encodes CASSRDREDEQFF.

This rearrangement joins TRBV4-1 to TRBJ2-7, with 9 nucleotides matching TRBD1. J was trimmed by 4 bases and V by 1 base; bases with no gene match: 5. In germline, CDR1 is MGHRA, CDR2 YSYEKL. The CDR3 extends over 15 amino acids. DNA for the CDR3: TGCGCCAGCAGCCAAGCGGGACAGGGAGGTTACGAGCAGTACTTC. Amino acid sequence: CASSQAGQGGYEQYF.

The V call is TRBV4-1, the J call TRBJ1-6; 7 bases are shared with TRBD1. V was pared by 4 bases and J by 9 bases, with 15 bases of the junction left unmatched. The CDR3 covers 17 residues. The V gene's germline CDR1 is MGHRA and CDR2 YSYEKL. Written as DNA, the CDR3 is TGCGCCAGCAGCCGATTGGGACAGTCCATTGGCAGTTCACCCCTCCACTTT. Translation: CASSRLGQSIGSSPLHF.

This chain links TRBV27 with TRBJ2-5; D unclear. CDR3 size: 13 residues. Trimming shortened V by 4 bases and J by 0 bases, and 6 bases separated the two germline ends. Germline-derived CDR1 and CDR2 are MNHEY and SMNVEV (reference sequence). CDR3 bases: TGTGCCAGCAGTTCGATCGACCAAGAGACCCAGTACTTC. Its protein is CASSSIDQETQYF.

This clonotype was seen a few times. The chain links TRBV7-9 to TRBJ2-7; D gene uncertain. The CDR3 has 15 residues. The germline V and J ends were trimmed by 6 bases and 0 bases, with 15 bases remaining between them. Germline V gene lookup returns CDR1 SEHNR and CDR2 FQNEAQ (reference sequence). This CDR3 reads CASSYRVGGSYEQYF. The DNA for the CDR3 is TGTGCCAGCAGTTATAGAGTCGGCGGCTCCTACGAGCAGTACTTC.

This chain joins TRBV3-1 and TRBJ2-3; D is uncertain. The germline V gene has CDR1 LGHDT and CDR2 YNNKEL (reference sequence). CDR3 size: 15 residues. The V gene lost 1 base and the J gene lost 1 base, with 9 bases spanning the gap. As DNA, the CDR3 is TGTGCCAGCAGCCAAGCTATCCTGGGCACAGATACGCAGTATTTT. This translates into CASSQAILGTDTQYF.

This sequence joins TRBV13 and TRBJ2-7; D unresolved. V was clipped by 8 bases and J by 2 bases, with 13 bases between them. Per germline, CDR1 PRHDT and CDR2 FYEKMQ (reference sequence). This CDR3 contains 13 residues. CDR3: CASGKGLTYEQYF. The CDR3 DNA sequence: TGTGCCAGCGGAAAAGGCCTAACCTACGAGCAGTACTTC. The full variable domain, completed using reference TRBV13 and TRBJ2-7, is AAGVIQSPRHLIKEKRETATLKCYPIPRHDTVYWYQQGPGQDPQFLISFYEKMQSDKGSIPDRFSAQQFSDYHSELNMSSLELGDSALYFCASGKGLTYEQYFGPGTRLTVT.

The J gene is TRBJ2-7, the V gene TRBV6-8; TRBD2 matches at 7 bases. The ends lost 6 bases at V and 5 bases at J; junction bases unmatched: 13. Germline CDR1 and CDR2: MNHGY and SAAAGT. CDR3 length: 15 amino acids. CDR3 loop: CASSPRGAGINEQYF. The DNA for the CDR3 is TGTGCCAGCAGCCCTCGAGGAGCGGGAATCAACGAGCAGTACTTC.

A few counts support this clonotype. The chain couples TRBV25-1 to TRBJ1-4, with 10 bases identical to TRBD1. V was pared by 2 bases and J by 6 bases, with 3 bases of the junction left unmatched. The CDR3 sequence is 15 residues long. Germline V CDR1 and CDR2: MGHDK, SYGVNS. CDR3: CASSEIGTGDEKLFF. CDR3 DNA: TGTGCCAGCAGTGAAATCGGGACAGGGGATGAAAAACTGTTTTTT.

This clonotype was seen only once. CDR3 region: CSATHPSGNQPQHF. The CDR3 coding sequence is TGCAGTGCTACCCACCCGAGCGGCAATCAGCCCCAGCATTTT. The chain recombines TRBV20-1 with TRBJ1-5, with D unresolved. This CDR3 has 14 amino acids. V was trimmed by 4 bases and J by 2 bases, leaving 12 bases between them. CDR1 and CDR2 (germline): DFQATT, SNEGSKA (reference sequence).

The chain couples TRBV20-1 to TRBJ2-1; TRBD2 agrees at 13 bases. Germline V gene data show CDR1 as DFQATT and CDR2 as SNEGSKA (reference sequence). J gave up 3 bases and V 5 bases, and 13 bases lay outside the gene matches. The CDR3 totals 18 residues. The CDR3 DNA reads as TGCAGTGCTGGACGGACTAGCGGGAGCATCTTAAACTACAATGAGCAGTTCTTC. Its protein product is CSAGRTSGSILNYNEQFF.

The CDR3 here is CASSQGRGSYNEQFF. Written as DNA, the CDR3 is TGCGCCAGCAGCCAGGGGCGGGGGTCCTACAATGAGCAGTTCTTC. The rearrangement uses TRBV5-1 and TRBJ2-1; the D gene is possibly TRBD2 (7 bases). The CDR3 length is 15 residues. Germline CDR1 reads SGHRS; CDR2 reads YFSETQ. The ends were cut back, 4 bases at V and 1 base at J, with 12 bases in the middle.

The V call is TRBV6-6, the J call TRBJ1-2; possibly TRBD1 for D (6 bases). Looked up from germline, CDR1 is MNHNY and CDR2 is SVGAGI (reference sequence). This CDR3 is 13 amino acids long. Trimming pared 2 bases from V and 8 bases from J, leaving 12 bases between. As DNA, the CDR3 is TGTGCCAGCAGTTACGAACGGGGGCGAGGCTACACCTTC. Protein: CASSYERGRGYTF.

This clonotype was counted a few times. The J gene is TRBJ2-7, the V gene TRBV7-9; no clear D gene. There are 13 residues in the CDR3. Germline V gene sequence: CDR1 SEHNR, CDR2 FQNEAQ (reference sequence). The ends were cut back, 6 bases at V and 3 bases at J, with 12 bases in the middle. In nucleotides, the CDR3 is TGTGCCAGCAGTCAAGCCTCCGGCTACGAGCAGTACTTC. Its protein product is CASSQASGYEQYF.